These T cell receptor beta chains were read from a single sample in a study of blood T cell repertoires in COVID-19. This table comes from immunoSEQ multiplex PCR, and its TCRdb copy is limited to in-frame clones, with some not included. The sample lists tens of thousands of clones; approximately 89% were seen once. Sample: peripheral blood. These receptors came from a man aged 60 to 69 with active or convalescent COVID-19. CDR3s include the opening cysteine and the closing phenylalanine or tryptophan. Each record gives: clone size, D gene, J gene, V gene, CDR3 DNA, CDR3 protein. A D gene is named only where the DNA matches it firmly. Part of the rows lack a size; the others show once, few, many or a class for expanded clones.

>once|TRBD2|TRBJ2-3|TRBV13
TGTGCCAGCAGCCGCGGGAGTTCTGATACGCAGTATTTT
CASSRGSSDTQYF
>-|-|TRBJ1-5|TRBV2
TGTGCCAGCAGTGGATCGAGGCAGCCCCAGCATTTT
CASSGSRQPQHF
>-|TRBD1|TRBJ1-6|TRBV7-2
TGTGCCAGCAGCCCGGGACAGGGAAGGCGGAGGTCACCCCTCCACTTT
CASSPGQGRRRSPLHF
>-|-|TRBJ1-2|TRBV7-2
TGTGCCAGCAGCATTAGACAGGATGGAGGCTACACCTTC
CASSIRQDGGYTF
>-|-|TRBJ2-2|TRBV3-1/TRBV3-2
TGTGCCAGCAGCTCAAGTTCGGGGAGCGGGGAGCTGTTTTTT
CASSSSSGSGELFF
>-|-|TRBJ2-3|TRBV7-3
TGTGCCAGCAGCTTCGTCCCCACAGATACGCAGTATTTT
CASSFVPTDTQYF
>-|-|TRBJ2-7|TRBV18
TGTGCCAGCTCACCGGCAGGGGTCTACGAGCAGTACTTC
CASSPAGVYEQYF
>-|-|TRBJ1-2|TRBV2
TGTGCCAGCAGTGAGAAGGGGAATTACTATGGCTACACCTTC
CASSEKGNYYGYTF
>-|TRBD2|TRBJ2-1|TRBV19
TGTGCCAGTAGACCAGCGGGGCCCGACAATGAGCAGTTCTTC
CASRPAGPDNEQFF
>-|TRBD2|TRBJ2-3|TRBV5-6
TGTGCCAGCAGCAGACTAGCGGGGGGCACAGATACGCAGTATTTT
CASSRLAGGTDTQYF
>-|-|TRBJ1-1|TRBV6-2/TRBV6-3
TGTGCCAGCAGCGACAGGAACTTGGAAGCTTTCTTT
CASSDRNLEAFF
>-|-|TRBJ1-6|TRBV4-1
TGCGCCAGCAGCCAACCCCGAGTTCGTTCACCCCTCCACTTT
CASSQPRVRSPLHF
>-|-|TRBJ1-5|TRBV7-2
TGTGCCAGCAGCTTATTGGTGGGGAGCGGCAATCAGCCCCAGCATTTT
CASSLLVGSGNQPQHF
>-|TRBD2|TRBJ2-4|TRBV27
TGTGCCAGCAGTTTATCCCCACCCCGGGTAGCGGGGGGGGGAGCCAAAAACATTCAGTACTTC
CASSLSPPRVAGGGAKNIQYF
>-|-|TRBJ1-2|TRBV2
TGTGCCAGCAGTGCTGGGGACTTTAACTATGGCTACACCTTC
CASSAGDFNYGYTF
>-|TRBD2|TRBJ2-5|TRBV4-2
TGTGCCAGCAGCCCTGGACTAGCGGGCGAGATACAAGAGACCCAGTACTTC
CASSPGLAGEIQETQYF
>-|TRBD1|TRBJ2-3|TRBV18
TGTGCCAGCTCACCACAGCGGACAGGGGCGACAGATACGCAGTATTTT
CASSPQRTGATDTQYF
>-|-|TRBJ1-5|TRBV9
TGTGCCAGCAGCGTAGACGGAGGGATTAGCAATCAGCCCCAGCATTTT
CASSVDGGISNQPQHF
>-|-|TRBJ1-1|TRBV4-2
TGTGCCAGCAGCCAGTTCAGGGGTCGGAACACTGAAGCTTTCTTT
CASSQFRGRNTEAFF
>-|TRBD1|TRBJ2-1|TRBV20-1
TGCAGTGCTAGTATGTGGGGGACAGGATCCTACAATGAGCAGTTCTTC
CSASMWGTGSYNEQFF